This TCR beta chain was documented in a study of Tregs in tolerant kidney transplant recipients. Study results and limitations: The small number of patients limits these findings pending further validation. Biological reproducibility was not directly addressed in this study.

In the case of this clone: Its target is unknown.

The V and J ends lost 1 base and 6 bases, in that order; junction bases with no gene match: 11. The CDR3 loop spans 18 amino acids. CDR1 and CDR2 (germline): SGHNT, YENEEA. CD4+CD25+CD127- Tregs, CD4+CD25- non-Tregs, CD4 and CD8 cells were sorted. Data came from immunoSEQ multiplex PCR; TCRdb stores just in-frame clones and leaves some out. The data show about 83,000 clones, 95% to 98% seen once. The starting material was CD4+ T cells from blood, obtained before the transplant. This chain uses TRBV11-3 with TRBJ2-1; 11 nucleotides align to TRBD1. This clonotype was sampled from a human donor who received a combined kidney and bone marrow transplant. For the CDR3, the DNA is TGTGCCAGCAGCTTAGCCCGTGGACAGGGGGCAGTCGCCAATGAGCAGTTCTTC. Protein: CASSLARGQGAVANEQFF. The variable domain in full, completed from reference TRBV11-3 and TRBJ2-1, reads EAGVVQSPRYKIIEKKQPVAFWCNPISGHNTLYWYLQNLGQGPELLIRYENEEAVDDSQLPKDRFSAERLKGVDSTLKIQPAELGDSAVYLCASSLARGQGAVANEQFFGPGTRLTVL.